This T cell receptor (beta chain) was obtained from a study of beta chain features in type 1 diabetes. Turning to the study itself: When patients were set against healthy donors, age, gender and cell yields were similar.

Sorted populations all exceeded 98% purity. Study-level points and caveats: TCRB CDR3 length was moderately but significantly reduced in all four CD4+ subsets of Type 1 diabetes patients.

V shed 3 bases and J shed 0 bases, with 12 bases lying between them. This CDR3 region has 16 residues. Germline CDR1 LNHNV, CDR2 YYDKDF (reference sequence). This clone was picked up a small number of times. Its matching antigen is unknown. Of the isolated RNA, all was reverse transcribed, and so the sequenced material was expressed TCRB transcripts. This table comes from immunoSEQ multiplex PCR, and its TCRdb copy is limited to in-frame clones, with some not included. The data contain 400,000 to 600,000 clones, approximately 28% of them seen just once; the ten biggest clones take up roughly 0.066%. Sequencing used naive CD4+ T cells from blood. The clonotype comes from a man aged 18 to 29 in good health. The gene calls are TRBV15 and TRBJ2-1; D gene uncertain. The CDR3 here is CATSRVKKSSYNEQFF. The CDR3 nucleotides are TGTGCCACCAGCAGGGTGAAGAAAAGCTCCTACAATGAGCAGTTCTTC.